The 2 T cell receptor beta chains given below trace back to one sample, sequenced in a study of blood T cell repertoires in COVID-19. Profiling relied on immunoSEQ multiplex PCR, and the TCRdb table lists in-frame clones only, not all of them. The table lists about 270,000 clones, roughly 90% of them singletons. The specimen sequenced was PBMCs or T cells enriched from blood (not recorded which). Receptor source: a woman aged 45-65 years who had recovered from COVID-19.

The rearrangement links TRBV2 to TRBJ2-1, with 11 bases matching TRBD2. Germline V gene lookup returns CDR1 SNHLY and CDR2 FYNNEI. The CDR3 is 15 amino acids. V gave up 7 bases and J gave up 6 bases; unmatched junction bases: 8. The DNA for the CDR3 is TGTGCCAGCAATCGCGGTAGCGGGAGGGCCAATGAGCAGTTCTTC. It specifies CASNRGSGRANEQFF.

The chain has TRBV27 and TRBJ2-7; the D gene is possibly TRBD2 (6 bases). Looked up from germline, CDR1 is MNHEY and CDR2 is SMNVEV (reference sequence). Trimming shortened V by 5 bases and J by 7 bases, and 15 bases separated the two germline ends. The CDR3 runs to 13 residues. This CDR3 reads CASSEAIAGEQYF. In DNA, the CDR3 is TGTGCCAGCAGTGAGGCCATCGCGGGGGAGCAGTACTTC.